The next 19 T cell receptor beta chains were all read from a single sample in a study of cytomegalovirus exposure and HLA in healthy donors. The PCR ran on 60 Vbeta and 13 Jbeta primers. Profiled with immunoSEQ multiplex PCR; TCRdb holds only in-frame clones, not every one. The table shows nearly 100,000 clones, with approximately 76% occurring only once. The material sequenced was PBMCs. Receptors originate from a woman aged 60 to 75 in good health and CMV-seropositive.

The J gene is TRBJ2-1, the V gene TRBV7-6, with TRBD2 matching over 10 bases. The germline V gene has CDR1 SGHVS and CDR2 FNYEAQ. This CDR3 is 16 amino acids long. V gave up 4 bases and J gave up 7 bases; unmatched junction bases: 10. CDR3 sequence: CASSSASGRVVNEQFF. CDR3 coding DNA: TGTGCCAGCAGCTCCGCCAGCGGGAGGGTCGTTAATGAGCAGTTCTTC.

The chain links TRBV2 to TRBJ2-7; 8 nucleotides line up with TRBD2. Germline V lookup: CDR1 SNHLY, CDR2 FYNNEI. V gave up 6 bases and J gave up 9 bases; unmatched junction bases: 10. The CDR3 is 13 residues long. The CDR3 loop reads CASRGTRILAQYF. DNA of the CDR3: TGTGCCAGCAGAGGGACTAGAATTCTGGCGCAGTACTTC.

The chain recombines TRBV28 with TRBJ2-6; D is possibly TRBD2 (6 bases). Germline CDR1 and CDR2: MDHEN and SYDVKM. V lost 10 bases and J lost 1, with 14 bases in between. There are 15 residues in the CDR3. CDR3 sequence (DNA): TGTGCCATCCGGGACTCAATATCTGGGGCCAACGTCCTGACTTTC. This gives the protein CAIRDSISGANVLTF.

The chain joins TRBV19 to TRBJ2-3; 8 nucleotides agree with TRBD2. Germline values: CDR1 LNHDA, CDR2 SQIVND (reference sequence). The CDR3 loop spans 17 amino acids. The trim removed 5 bases at V and 0 bases at J, leaving 10 bases unmatched. CDR3 bases: TGTGCCAGTAGTCCCCGGGGAGCGGGGGTTAGCACAGATACGCAGTATTTT. This encodes CASSPRGAGVSTDTQYF.

This clone was seen a handful of times. The V gene is TRBV10-2, the J gene TRBJ1-1; D is perhaps TRBD1 (5 bases). V lost 3 bases to trimming and J lost 5 bases, with 10 bases between them. From germline, CDR1 is WSHSY and CDR2 SAAADI. The CDR3 spans 13 residues. CDR3 DNA: TGCGCCAGCAGTGAATGGGGGGGGACTGAAGCTTTCTTT. This encodes CASSEWGGTEAFF.

The rearrangement uses TRBV6-6 and TRBJ2-7, with TRBD2 identical over 10 bases. Germline V gene data show CDR1 as MNHNY and CDR2 as SVGAGI (reference sequence). The CDR3 is made up of 13 amino acids. J gave up 1 base and V 11 bases, and 5 bases lay outside the gene matches. CDR3 in amino acids: CAAQLAGSYEQYF. Written as DNA, the CDR3 is TGTGCCGCCCAACTAGCGGGGTCCTACGAGCAGTACTTC.

This clone was seen a few times. This same CDR3 is encoded by further DNA sequences in the sample. This chain joins TRBV6-6 and TRBJ1-1; possible D gene TRBD1, 6 bases. There are 14 residues in the CDR3. The ends were cut back, 0 bases at V and 1 base at J, with 6 bases in the middle. Germline V gene data show CDR1 as MNHNY and CDR2 as SVGAGI (reference sequence). The CDR3: CASSYSGGNTEAFF. CDR3 in DNA: TGTGCCAGCAGTTACTCAGGGGGGAACACTGAAGCTTTCTTT.

The chain uses TRBV21-1 and TRBJ1-5. TRBV21-1 is classified as a pseudogene. The CDR3 totals 14 residues. The CDR3 sequence: CASSKAVRHQPQHF. As DNA, the CDR3 is TGTGCCAGCAGCAAAGCGGTGCGGCACCAGCCCCAGCATTTT.

The chain couples TRBV9 to TRBJ2-2; 10 nucleotides agree with TRBD1. The CDR3 loop spans 14 amino acids. Unmatched junction bases numbered 0, after V lost 3 bases and J lost 4 bases. Germline CDR1 and CDR2: SGDLS and YYNGEE. The CDR3 DNA reads as TGTGCCAGCAGCGGGACAGGGGGCACCGGGGAGCTGTTTTTT. Protein: CASSGTGGTGELFF. Together with reference TRBV9 and TRBJ2-2, the CDR3 gives the full variable domain: DSGVTQTPKHLITATGQRVTLRCSPRSGDLSVYWYQQSLDQGLQFLIQYYNGEERAKGNILERFSAQQFPDLHSELNLSSLELGDSALYFCASSGTGGTGELFFGEGSRLTVL.

This chain links TRBV7-6 with TRBJ2-7, with 10 bases fitting TRBD1. This CDR3 spans 17 amino acids. CDR1 SGHVS and CDR2 FNYEAQ come from the germline V gene. The junction had 6 bases not matched to a gene; V was cut back by 1 base and J by 0 bases. CDR3 sequence (DNA): TGTGCCAGCAGCTTAGGAGGGACAGGGGAAATCTCCTACGAGCAGTACTTC. Amino acid sequence: CASSLGGTGEISYEQYF.

This clone has more than one count but fewer than ten. This chain joins TRBV7-6 and TRBJ2-7, with TRBD2 matching 11 bases. The germline gives CDR1 SGHVS, CDR2 FNYEAQ. With 5 bases clipped from V and 3 bases from J, the junction kept 3 bases outside the gene matches. The CDR3 is made up of 14 amino acids. The CDR3 nucleotides are TGTGCCAGCAGCCCCGGGACTAGCGGCTACGAGCAGTACTTC. Translation: CASSPGTSGYEQYF.

V gene TRBV19 combines with J gene TRBJ2-3; weak D call: TRBD1 (6 bases). Per germline, CDR1 LNHDA and CDR2 SQIVND (reference sequence). V was shortened by 7 bases and J by 4 bases, with 12 bases between the two germline ends. CDR3 length: 13 residues. The CDR3: CASNSRGSDTQYF. Here the CDR3 DNA reads TGTGCCAGTAATTCGAGGGGGTCAGATACGCAGTATTTT.

This sequence joins TRBV15 and TRBJ2-3, with 14 bases aligning to TRBD2. J lost 5 bases, V lost 6 bases, and 10 bases had no gene match. CDR3 length equals 17 residues. Per the germline V gene, CDR1 is LNHNV and CDR2 is YYDKDF (reference sequence). The CDR3 nucleotides read TGTGCCACCAGGGGGTTGAGGACTAGCGGGAGGATAGATACGCAGTATTTT. Protein product: CATRGLRTSGRIDTQYF.

The chain uses TRBV15 and TRBJ1-5; maybe TRBD1 (5 bases). This CDR3 is built from 13 residues. The V and J ends lost 8 bases and 5 bases respectively, with 13 bases between them. Germline loops: CDR1 LNHNV, CDR2 YYDKDF (reference sequence). CDR3 amino acids: CATGGGLYQPQHF. The CDR3 nucleotides read TGTGCCACCGGGGGAGGACTGTATCAGCCCCAGCATTTT.

The chain carries TRBV7-9 and TRBJ2-1, with D possibly being TRBD2 (6 bases). V was pared by 5 bases and J by 4 bases, with 24 bases between. The CDR3 spans 18 residues. Germline CDR1 reads SEHNR; CDR2 reads FQNEAQ (reference sequence). The CDR3 DNA reads TGTGCCAGCAGCCCGCGCTTCGGGACGGGAGAAACTTACAATGAGCAGTTCTTC. Its translation: CASSPRFGTGETYNEQFF.

The V call is TRBV6-5, the J call TRBJ2-7; the match to TRBD1 covers 8 bases. Trimming took 11 bases from V and 3 from J; bases not matched to a gene: 12. Germline CDR1 MNHEY, CDR2 SVGAGI. The CDR3 is 14 amino acids. CDR3 nucleotide sequence: TGTGCCGACACCCTGGGGACAGGACACTACGAGCAGTACTTC. It yields the protein CADTLGTGHYEQYF.

The chain uses TRBV9 and TRBJ2-1; D not resolved. This CDR3 is built from 12 residues. The germline gives CDR1 SGDLS, CDR2 YYNGEE. V lost 9 bases and J 3 bases, leaving 10 bases between the germline ends. CDR3 region: CATAADYNEQFF. The DNA of the CDR3 is TGTGCCACCGCGGCAGACTACAATGAGCAGTTCTTC.

V usage is TRBV30 and J usage is TRBJ2-1; the D is unclear. V was trimmed by 2 bases and J by 7 bases, leaving 6 bases between them. This CDR3 comprises 11 residues. Germline loops: CDR1 GTSNPN, CDR2 SVGIG (reference sequence). This chain's CDR3 is CAWSSPNEQFF. As DNA, the CDR3 is TGTGCCTGGAGTTCCCCGAATGAGCAGTTCTTC.

The chain is built from TRBV27 and TRBJ1-5, with 11 bases fitting TRBD1. J was trimmed by 7 bases and V by 4 bases; bases with no gene match: 6. The CDR3 is 15 amino acids. The germline CDR1 and CDR2 sequences are MNHEY and SMNVEV (reference sequence). Here the CDR3 DNA reads TGTGCCAGCAGTTCCGGGACAGGGGGAAGGCAGCCCCAGCATTTT. Protein sequence: CASSSGTGGRQPQHF.